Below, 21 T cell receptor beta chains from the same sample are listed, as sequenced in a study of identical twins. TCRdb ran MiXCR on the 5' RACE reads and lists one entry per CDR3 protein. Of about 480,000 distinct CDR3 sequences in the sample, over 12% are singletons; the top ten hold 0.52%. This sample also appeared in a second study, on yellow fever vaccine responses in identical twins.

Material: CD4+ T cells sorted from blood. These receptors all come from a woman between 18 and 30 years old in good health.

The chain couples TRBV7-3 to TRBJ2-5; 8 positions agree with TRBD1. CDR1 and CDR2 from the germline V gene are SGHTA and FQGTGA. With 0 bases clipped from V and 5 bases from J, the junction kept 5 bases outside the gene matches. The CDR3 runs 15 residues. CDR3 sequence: CASSLTRNRGETQYF. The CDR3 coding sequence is TGTGCCAGCAGCTTAACGAGGAACAGGGGGGAGACCCAGTACTTC.

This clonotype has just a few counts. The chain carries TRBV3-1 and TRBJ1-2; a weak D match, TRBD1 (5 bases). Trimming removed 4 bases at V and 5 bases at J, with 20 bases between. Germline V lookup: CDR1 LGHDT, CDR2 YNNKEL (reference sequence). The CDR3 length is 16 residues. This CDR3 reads CASSPADLGVRYGYTF. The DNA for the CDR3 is TGTGCCAGCAGCCCGGCTGACTTGGGGGTTCGGTATGGCTACACCTTC.

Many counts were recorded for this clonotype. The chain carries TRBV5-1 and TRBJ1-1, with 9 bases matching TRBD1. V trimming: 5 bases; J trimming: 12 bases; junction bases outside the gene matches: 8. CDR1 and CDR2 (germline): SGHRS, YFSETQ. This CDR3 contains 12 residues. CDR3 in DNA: TGCGCCAGCAGACGGACAGGGGAGAAAACTTTCTTT. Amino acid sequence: CASRRTGEKTFF.

In nucleotides, the CDR3 is TGTGCCAGCAGTCTGATAGCGGTATACAATGAGCAGTTCTTC. Residues: CASSLIAVYNEQFF. V gene TRBV28 combines with J gene TRBJ2-1; D perhaps matches TRBD2 (6 bases). The length of the CDR3 is 14 residues. Trimming shortened V by 5 bases and J by 4 bases, and 12 bases separated the two germline ends. CDR1 and CDR2 (germline): MDHEN, SYDVKM.

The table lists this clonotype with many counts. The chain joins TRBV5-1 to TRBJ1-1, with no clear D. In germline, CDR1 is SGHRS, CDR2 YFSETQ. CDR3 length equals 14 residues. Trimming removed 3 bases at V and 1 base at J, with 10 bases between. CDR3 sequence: CASSSAWGNTEAFF. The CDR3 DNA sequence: TGCGCCAGCAGCTCGGCCTGGGGGAACACTGAAGCTTTCTTT.

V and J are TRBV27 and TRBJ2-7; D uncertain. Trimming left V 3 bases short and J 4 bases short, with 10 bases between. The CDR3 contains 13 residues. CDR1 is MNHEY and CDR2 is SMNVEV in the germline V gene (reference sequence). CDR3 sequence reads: CASSFASRYEQYF. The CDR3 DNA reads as TGTGCCAGCAGTTTCGCCAGCCGATACGAGCAGTACTTC.

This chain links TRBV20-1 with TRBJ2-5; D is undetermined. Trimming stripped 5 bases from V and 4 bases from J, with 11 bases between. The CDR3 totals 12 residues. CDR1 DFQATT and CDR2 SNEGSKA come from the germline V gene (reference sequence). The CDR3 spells CSAPPVRETQYF. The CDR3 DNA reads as TGCAGTGCTCCGCCGGTAAGAGAGACCCAGTACTTC.

This chain's CDR3 is CASSLSFSSGANVLTF. The CDR3, as DNA: TGTGCCAGCAGTTTATCATTCAGCTCTGGGGCCAACGTCCTGACTTTC. The chain uses TRBV27 and TRBJ2-6; D uncertain. CDR3 size: 16 residues. The germline V gene has CDR1 MNHEY and CDR2 SMNVEV (reference sequence). V was pared by 0 bases and J by 0 bases, with 6 bases between. Full variable domain (remainder filled in from reference TRBV27 and TRBJ2-6): EAQVTQNPRYLITVTGKKLTVTCSQNMNHEYMSWYRQDPGLGLRQIYYSMNVEVTDKGDVPEGYKVSRKEKRNFPLILESPSPNQTSLYFCASSLSFSSGANVLTFGAGSRLTVL.

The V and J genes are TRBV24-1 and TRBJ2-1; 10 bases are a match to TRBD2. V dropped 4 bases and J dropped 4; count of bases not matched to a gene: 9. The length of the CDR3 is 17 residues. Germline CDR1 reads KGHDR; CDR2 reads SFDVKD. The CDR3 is CATSETTGTSVYNEQFF. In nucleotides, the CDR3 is TGTGCCACCAGTGAAACGACCGGGACTAGCGTGTACAATGAGCAGTTCTTC.

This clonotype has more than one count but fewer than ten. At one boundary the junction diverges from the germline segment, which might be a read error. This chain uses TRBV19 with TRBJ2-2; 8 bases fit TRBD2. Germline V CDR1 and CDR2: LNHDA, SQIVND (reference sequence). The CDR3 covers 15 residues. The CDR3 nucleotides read TGTGCCAGCTCAACGGGAGGGACGAAGACCGGGGAGCTGTTTTTT. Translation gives CASSTGGTKTGELFF.

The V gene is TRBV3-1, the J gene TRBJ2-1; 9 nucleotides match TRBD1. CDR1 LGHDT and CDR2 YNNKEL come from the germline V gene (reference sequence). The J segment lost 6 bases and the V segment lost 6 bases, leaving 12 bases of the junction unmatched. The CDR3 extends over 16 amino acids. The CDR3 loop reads CASRFTGTGSGNEQFF. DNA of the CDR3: TGTGCCAGCAGATTTACCGGGACAGGGTCGGGCAATGAGCAGTTCTTC.

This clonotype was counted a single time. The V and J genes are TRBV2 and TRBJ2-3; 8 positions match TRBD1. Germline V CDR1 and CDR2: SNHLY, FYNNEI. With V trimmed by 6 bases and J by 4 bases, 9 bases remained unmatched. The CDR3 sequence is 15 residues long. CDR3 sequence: CASRVDRGGSDTQYF. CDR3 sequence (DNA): TGTGCCAGCAGAGTCGACAGGGGCGGGTCAGATACGCAGTATTTT.

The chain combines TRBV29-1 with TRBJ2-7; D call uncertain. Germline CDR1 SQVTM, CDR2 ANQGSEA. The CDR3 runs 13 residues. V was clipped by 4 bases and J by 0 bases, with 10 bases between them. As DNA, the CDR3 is TGCAGCGTTGTGGGCAGCCCCTCCTACGAGCAGTACTTC. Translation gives CSVVGSPSYEQYF.

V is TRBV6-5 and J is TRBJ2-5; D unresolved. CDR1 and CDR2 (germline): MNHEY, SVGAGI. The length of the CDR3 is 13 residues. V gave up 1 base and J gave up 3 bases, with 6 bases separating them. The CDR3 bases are TGTGCCAGCAGTTACTGGACCGAAGAGACCCAGTACTTC. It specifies CASSYWTEETQYF.

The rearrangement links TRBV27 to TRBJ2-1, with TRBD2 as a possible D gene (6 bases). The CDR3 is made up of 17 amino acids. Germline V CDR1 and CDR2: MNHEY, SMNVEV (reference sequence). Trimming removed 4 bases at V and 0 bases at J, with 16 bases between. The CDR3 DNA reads TGTGCCAGCAGTTCGAACCTGCAACTAGCCTCCTACAATGAGCAGTTCTTC. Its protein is CASSSNLQLASYNEQFF.

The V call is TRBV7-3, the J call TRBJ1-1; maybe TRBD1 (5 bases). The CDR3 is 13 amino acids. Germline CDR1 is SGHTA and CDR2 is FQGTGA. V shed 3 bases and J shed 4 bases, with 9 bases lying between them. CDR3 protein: CASSFVQGTEAFF. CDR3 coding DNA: TGTGCCAGCAGCTTTGTTCAGGGCACTGAAGCTTTCTTT.

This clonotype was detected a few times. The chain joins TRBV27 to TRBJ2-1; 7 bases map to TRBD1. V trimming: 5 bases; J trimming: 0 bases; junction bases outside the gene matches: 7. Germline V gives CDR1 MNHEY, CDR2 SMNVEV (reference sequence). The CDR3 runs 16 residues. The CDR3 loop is CASSLTDRSSYNEQFF. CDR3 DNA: TGTGCCAGCAGTCTCACGGACAGGAGCTCCTACAATGAGCAGTTCTTC.

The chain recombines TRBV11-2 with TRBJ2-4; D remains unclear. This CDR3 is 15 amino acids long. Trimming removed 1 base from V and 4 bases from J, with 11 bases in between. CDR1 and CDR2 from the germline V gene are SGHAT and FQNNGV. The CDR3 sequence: CASSLASLGKNIQYF. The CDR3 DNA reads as TGTGCCAGCAGCTTAGCAAGTTTGGGGAAAAACATTCAGTACTTC.

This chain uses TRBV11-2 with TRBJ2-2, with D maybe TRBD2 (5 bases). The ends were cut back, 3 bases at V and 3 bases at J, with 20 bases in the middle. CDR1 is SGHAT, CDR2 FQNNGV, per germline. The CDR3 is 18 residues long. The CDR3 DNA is TGTGCCAGCAGCTTCGACCGATGGCGGGTACGGTACACCGGGGAGCTGTTTTTT. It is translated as CASSFDRWRVRYTGELFF.

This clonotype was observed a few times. CDR3 DNA sequence: TGTGCCAGCAGTCTTAGAATCGACAGTTTCAATCAGCCCCAGCATTTT. Translating gives CASSLRIDSFNQPQHF. The V gene is TRBV11-2, the J gene TRBJ1-5, with a possible D match to TRBD1 (5 bases). The CDR3 runs to 16 residues. The V end was cut by 6 bases, the J end by 3 bases, with 18 bases between. Germline CDR1 reads SGHAT; CDR2 reads FQNNGV.

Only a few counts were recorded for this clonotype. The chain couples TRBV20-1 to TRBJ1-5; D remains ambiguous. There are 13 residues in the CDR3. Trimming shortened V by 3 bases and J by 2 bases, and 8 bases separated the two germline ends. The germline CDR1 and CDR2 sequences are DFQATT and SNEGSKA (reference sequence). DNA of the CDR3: TGCAGTGCTAGCATACCGGGCAATCAGCCCCAGCATTTT. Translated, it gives CSASIPGNQPQHF.